These 17 T cell receptor beta chains were all obtained from the same sample, sequenced in a study of shared clonotypes between healthy human individuals. Naive CD8 cells comprised CD45RO-negative, CCR7-positively selected cells, excluding terminally differentiated effector memory CD45RA+ cells. Data came from immunoSEQ multiplex PCR; TCRdb stores just in-frame clones and leaves some out. The sample has 1.5 million to 2.5 million clones, around 96% seen once. Sequencing was carried out using naive CD8+ T cells sorted from blood. All receptors derive from a man younger than 35 in good health.

The CDR3 protein is CASSLDQWQWRQENTGELFF. CDR3 nucleotides: TGTGCCAGCAGCTTAGATCAATGGCAGTGGCGTCAGGAGAACACCGGGGAGCTGTTTTTT. The J gene is TRBJ2-2, the V gene TRBV11-2; unclear D gene. The CDR3 is 20 residues long. Germline loops: CDR1 SGHAT, CDR2 FQNNGV. Trimming removed 0 bases from V and 1 base from J, with 21 bases in between.

The rearrangement links TRBV25-1 to TRBJ2-1, with D maybe TRBD2 (6 bases). The CDR3 has 15 amino acids. Trimming removed 3 bases at V and 3 bases at J, with 12 bases between. The germline V gene has CDR1 MGHDK and CDR2 SYGVNS. CDR3 nucleotide sequence: TGTGCCAGCAGTGATGAGGCGGGGCTCTACAATGAGCAGTTCTTC. This codes for CASSDEAGLYNEQFF.

The chain joins TRBV27 to TRBJ2-7; TRBD2 aligns across 7 bases. This CDR3 is built from 16 residues. V shed 5 bases and J 2 bases; nucleotides not matched to a gene: 12. Germline CDR1 reads MNHEY; CDR2 reads SMNVEV (reference sequence). In DNA form, the CDR3 reads TGTGCCAGCAGTCCATCCCTGGGGAGGGAGGCCTACGAGCAGTACTTC. Its translation: CASSPSLGREAYEQYF.

This clone came up once. The chain employs TRBV5-6 and TRBJ2-7; 10 bases are a match to TRBD2. With V trimmed by 6 bases and J by 4 bases, 10 bases remained unmatched. The CDR3 spans 15 residues. Germline loops: CDR1 SGHDT, CDR2 YYEEEE. This CDR3 reads CASTWGAGGIYEQYF. The DNA of the CDR3 is TGTGCCAGCACCTGGGGAGCGGGGGGGATATACGAGCAGTACTTC.

This chain connects TRBV6-6 to TRBJ2-1; D unclear. The CDR3 is made up of 13 amino acids. CDR1 is MNHNY, CDR2 SVGAGI, per germline (reference sequence). The V end lost 2 bases, the J end lost 2 bases, and 4 bases lay between the germline ends. CDR3 in DNA: TGTGCCAGCAGTTACCTCACCTACAATGAGCAGTTCTTC. Amino acids: CASSYLTYNEQFF.

The gene calls are TRBV10-2 and TRBJ2-1; a possible D gene is TRBD2 (5 bases). Germline assignment: CDR1 WSHSY and CDR2 SAAADI. This CDR3 region has 17 residues. V lost 2 bases to trimming and J lost 1 base, with 15 bases between them. The CDR3 DNA follows: TGCGCCAGCAGTGAGACCCCGTCGTGGGAGTCCTACAATGAGCAGTTCTTC. Amino acid sequence: CASSETPSWESYNEQFF.

The V and J genes are TRBV29-1 and TRBJ2-1, with TRBD2 as a possible D gene (7 bases). Germline CDR1 SQVTM, CDR2 ANQGSEA. The CDR3 length is 15 residues. V was pared by 3 bases and J by 4 bases, with 16 bases between. The CDR3 DNA is TGCAGCGTTGACGGGGGGCTAGCGGTTTACAATGAGCAGTTCTTC. Its protein product is CSVDGGLAVYNEQFF.

This chain's CDR3 is CASSGQGGPDTEAFF. CDR3 in DNA: TGTGCCAGCAGCGGCCAGGGGGGCCCTGACACTGAAGCTTTCTTT. V gene TRBV7-9 combines with J gene TRBJ1-1, with 7 bases that match TRBD1. The germline CDR1 and CDR2 sequences are SEHNR and FQNEAQ (reference sequence). The CDR3 is 15 amino acids. The J segment lost 3 bases and the V segment lost 5 bases, leaving 9 bases of the junction unmatched.

This chain uses TRBV2 with TRBJ2-7; 9 bases agree with TRBD2. The CDR3 runs 17 residues. The germline V gene encodes CDR1 SNHLY and CDR2 FYNNEI. Trimming at V came to 2 bases and at J to 3 bases, leaving 11 bases not matched to a gene. Here the CDR3 reads CASSELAGNSLFYEQYF. Here the CDR3 DNA reads TGTGCCAGCAGTGAACTAGCGGGAAACTCCTTGTTCTACGAGCAGTACTTC.

A word on this clone: Different DNA sequences within this sample yield the same CDR3. The CDR3, as DNA: TGCGCCAGCAGCTTGGCTGGAATATACGAGCAGTACTTC. Its translation: CASSLAGIYEQYF. The chain links TRBV5-1 to TRBJ2-7; D is unclear. This CDR3 comprises 13 residues. From germline, CDR1 is SGHRS and CDR2 YFSETQ. Deletions cut 0 bases from V and 4 bases from J, with 8 bases between.

V usage is TRBV12-2 and J usage is TRBJ1-3; the DNA was not compared with TRBD1, the D call given in the table. TRBV12-2 is shown as a pseudogene. This CDR3 comprises 15 residues. The CDR3 nucleotides are TGTGCAAGTCGCTTAGTCAGGGGGCCTGGAAACACCATATATTTT. Protein: CASRLVRGPGNTIYF.

Only one count was recorded for this clone. This chain links TRBV4-1 with TRBJ2-4, with 7 bases that match TRBD2. Germline lookup yields CDR1 MGHRA and CDR2 YSYEKL. The V gene end was trimmed by 4 bases and the J gene end by 8 bases; junction bases not matched to a gene: 8. The CDR3 is 14 amino acids. CDR3 loop: CASSPVGGGDIQYF. The CDR3, as DNA: TGCGCCAGCAGCCCAGTGGGGGGAGGGGACATTCAGTACTTC.

The chain is built from TRBV10-3 and TRBJ1-1, with D unresolved. The CDR3 runs to 14 residues. Germline V gene data show CDR1 as ENHRY and CDR2 as SYGVKD. The V and J ends lost 4 bases and 2 bases respectively, with 11 bases between them. The CDR3 here is CAISGTRSNTEAFF. In DNA, the CDR3 is TGTGCCATCAGTGGGACCCGTAGTAACACTGAAGCTTTCTTT.

The chain has TRBV4-3 and TRBJ2-1; TRBD2 aligns across 7 bases. Germline V lookup: CDR1 LGHNA, CDR2 YSLEER. The CDR3 loop spans 16 amino acids. V trimming: 0 bases; J trimming: 4 bases; junction bases outside the gene matches: 6. The CDR3 nucleotides read TGCGCCAGCAGCCAAGATTCGGGGGAGGGATACAATGAGCAGTTCTTC. This gives the protein CASSQDSGEGYNEQFF.

The chain is built from TRBV11-3 and TRBJ1-3; TRBD1 matches 7 bases. Germline values: CDR1 SGHNT, CDR2 YENEEA. The CDR3 spans 17 residues. Germline trimming cut 0 bases from V and 0 bases from J; bases unmatched to any gene: 5. The CDR3 loop is CASSLERTGDSGNTIYF. CDR3 nucleotides: TGTGCCAGCAGCTTAGAACGAACAGGGGACTCTGGAAACACCATATATTTT. Supplemented by reference TRBV11-3 and TRBJ1-3, the full variable domain reads EAGVVQSPRYKIIEKKQPVAFWCNPISGHNTLYWYLQNLGQGPELLIRYENEEAVDDSQLPKDRFSAERLKGVDSTLKIQPAELGDSAVYLCASSLERTGDSGNTIYFGEGSWLTVV.

The chain is built from TRBV9 and TRBJ1-1; D ambiguous. V lost 0 bases and J 1 base, leaving 4 bases between the germline ends. The CDR3 consists of 13 residues. CDR1 SGDLS and CDR2 YYNGEE come from the germline V gene. Written as DNA, the CDR3 is TGTGCCAGCAGCGTAGCGAAGAACACTGAAGCTTTCTTT. Protein product: CASSVAKNTEAFF.

The chain couples TRBV27 to TRBJ2-1; D remains ambiguous. This CDR3 has 16 amino acids. Trimming cost V 5 bases and J 3 bases, with 17 bases left between them. The V gene's germline CDR1 is MNHEY and CDR2 SMNVEV (reference sequence). The CDR3 DNA follows: TGTGCCAGCAGTCCCTCAGTAGCAGGAAACTACAATGAGCAGTTCTTC. Translated, it gives CASSPSVAGNYNEQFF.